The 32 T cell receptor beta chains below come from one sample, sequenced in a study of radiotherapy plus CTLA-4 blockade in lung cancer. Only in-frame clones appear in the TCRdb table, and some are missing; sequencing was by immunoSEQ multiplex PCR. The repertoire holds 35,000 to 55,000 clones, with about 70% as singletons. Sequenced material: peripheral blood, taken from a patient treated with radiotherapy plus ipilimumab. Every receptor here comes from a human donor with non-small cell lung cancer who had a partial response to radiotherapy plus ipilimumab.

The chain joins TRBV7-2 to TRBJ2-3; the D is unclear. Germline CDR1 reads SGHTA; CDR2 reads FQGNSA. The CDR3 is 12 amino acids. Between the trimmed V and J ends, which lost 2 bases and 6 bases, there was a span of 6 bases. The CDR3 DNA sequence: TGTGCCAGCAGCTTACTCAGGGATACGCAGTATTTT. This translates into CASSLLRDTQYF.

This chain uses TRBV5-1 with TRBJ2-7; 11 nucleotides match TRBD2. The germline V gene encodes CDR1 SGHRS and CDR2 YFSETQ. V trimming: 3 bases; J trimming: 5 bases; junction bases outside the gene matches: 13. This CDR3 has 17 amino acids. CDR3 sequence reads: CASSSDIRLAGGNEQYF. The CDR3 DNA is TGCGCCAGCAGCTCTGACATAAGGCTAGCGGGAGGAAACGAGCAGTACTTC.

The CDR3 nucleotides read TGTGCCAGCAGCATTGGCCAGACGGGGTCCTACGAGCAGTACTTC. Residues: CASSIGQTGSYEQYF. The chain carries TRBV5-5 and TRBJ2-7; possible D gene TRBD2, 5 bases. The CDR3 length is 15 residues. Germline V gene sequence: CDR1 SGHKS, CDR2 YYEKEE (reference sequence). Trimming left V 4 bases short and J 1 base short, with 15 bases between.

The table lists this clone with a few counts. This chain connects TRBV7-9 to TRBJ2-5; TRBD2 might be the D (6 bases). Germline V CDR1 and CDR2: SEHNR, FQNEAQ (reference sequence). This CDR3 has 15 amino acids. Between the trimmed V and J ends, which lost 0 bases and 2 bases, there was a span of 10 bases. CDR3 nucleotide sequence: TGTGCCAGCAGCTTAGCGGGGGGTTATCAAGAGACCCAGTACTTC. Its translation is CASSLAGGYQETQYF.

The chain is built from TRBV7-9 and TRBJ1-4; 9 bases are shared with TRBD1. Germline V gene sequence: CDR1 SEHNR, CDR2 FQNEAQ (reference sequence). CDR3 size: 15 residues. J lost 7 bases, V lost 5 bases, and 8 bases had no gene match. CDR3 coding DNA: TGTGCCAGCAGCACCGGACAGGGGAGTGCTGAAAAACTGTTTTTT. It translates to CASSTGQGSAEKLFF.

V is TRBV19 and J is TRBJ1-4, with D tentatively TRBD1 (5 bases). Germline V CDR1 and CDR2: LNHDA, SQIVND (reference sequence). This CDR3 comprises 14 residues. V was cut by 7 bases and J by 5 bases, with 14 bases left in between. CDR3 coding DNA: TGTGCCAGTATAGGAAGGGGTGCGAATGAAAAACTGTTTTTT. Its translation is CASIGRGANEKLFF.

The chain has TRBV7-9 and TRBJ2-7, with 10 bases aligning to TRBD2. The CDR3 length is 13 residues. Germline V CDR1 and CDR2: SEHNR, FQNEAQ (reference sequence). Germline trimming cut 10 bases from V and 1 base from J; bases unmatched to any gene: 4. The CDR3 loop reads CATEAGGSYEQYF. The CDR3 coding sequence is TGTGCCACCGAAGCGGGGGGGTCCTACGAGCAGTACTTC.

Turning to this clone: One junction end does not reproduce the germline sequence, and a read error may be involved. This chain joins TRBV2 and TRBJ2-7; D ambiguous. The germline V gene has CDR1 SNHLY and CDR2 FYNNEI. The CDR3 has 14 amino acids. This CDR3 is CASREDPGSYEQYF. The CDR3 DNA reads TGTGCCAGCCGTGAAGACCCCGGCTCCTACGAGCAGTACTTC.

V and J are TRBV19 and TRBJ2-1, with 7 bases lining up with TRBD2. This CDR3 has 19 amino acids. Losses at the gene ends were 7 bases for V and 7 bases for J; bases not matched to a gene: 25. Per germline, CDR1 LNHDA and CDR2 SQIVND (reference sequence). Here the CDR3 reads CASTPQKWRGSAGRNEQFF. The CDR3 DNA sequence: TGTGCCAGTACCCCCCAAAAGTGGCGCGGGAGTGCTGGGCGGAATGAGCAGTTCTTC.

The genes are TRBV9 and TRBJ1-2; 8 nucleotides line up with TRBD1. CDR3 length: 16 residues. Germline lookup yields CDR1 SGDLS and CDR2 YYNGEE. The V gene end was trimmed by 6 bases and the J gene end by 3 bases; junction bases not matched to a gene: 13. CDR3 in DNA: TGTGCCAGCACCCGATCCCAGGGGGCCGAGGACTATGGCTACACCTTC. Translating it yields CASTRSQGAEDYGYTF. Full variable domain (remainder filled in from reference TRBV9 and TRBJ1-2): DSGVTQTPKHLITATGQRVTLRCSPRSGDLSVYWYQQSLDQGLQFLIQYYNGEERAKGNILERFSAQQFPDLHSELNLSSLELGDSALYFCASTRSQGAEDYGYTFGSGTRLTVV.

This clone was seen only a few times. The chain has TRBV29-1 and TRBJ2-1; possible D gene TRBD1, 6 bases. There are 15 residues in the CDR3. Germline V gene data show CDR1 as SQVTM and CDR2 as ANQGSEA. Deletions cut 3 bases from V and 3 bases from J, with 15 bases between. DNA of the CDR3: TGCAGCGTTGATGGTCTGGACAGCCACTACAATGAGCAGTTCTTC. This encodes CSVDGLDSHYNEQFF.

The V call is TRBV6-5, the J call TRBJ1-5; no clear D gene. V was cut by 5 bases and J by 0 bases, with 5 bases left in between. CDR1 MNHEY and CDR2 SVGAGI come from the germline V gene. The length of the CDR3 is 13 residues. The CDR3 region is CASSPYSNQPQHF. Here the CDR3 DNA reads TGTGCCAGCAGTCCCTATAGCAATCAGCCCCAGCATTTT.

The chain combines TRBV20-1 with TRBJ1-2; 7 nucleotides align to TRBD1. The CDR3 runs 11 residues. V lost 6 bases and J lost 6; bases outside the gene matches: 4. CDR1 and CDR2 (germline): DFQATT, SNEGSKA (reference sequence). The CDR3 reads CSATRGNGYTF. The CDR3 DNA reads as TGCAGTGCAACCAGGGGGAATGGCTACACCTTC.

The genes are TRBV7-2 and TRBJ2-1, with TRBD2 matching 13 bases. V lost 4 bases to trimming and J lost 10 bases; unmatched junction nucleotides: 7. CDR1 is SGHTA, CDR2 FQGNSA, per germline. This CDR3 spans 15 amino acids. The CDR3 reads CASSSQPGLAGEQFF. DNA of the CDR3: TGTGCCAGCAGCTCCCAACCGGGACTAGCGGGGGAGCAGTTCTTC.

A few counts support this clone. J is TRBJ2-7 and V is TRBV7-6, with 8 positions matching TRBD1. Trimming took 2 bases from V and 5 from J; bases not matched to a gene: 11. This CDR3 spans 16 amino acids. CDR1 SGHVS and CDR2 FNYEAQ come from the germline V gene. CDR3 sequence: CASSLFPQGARHEQYF. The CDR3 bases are TGTGCCAGCAGCTTATTCCCCCAGGGGGCACGCCACGAGCAGTACTTC. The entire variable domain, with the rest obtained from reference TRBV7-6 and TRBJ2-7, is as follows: GAGVSQSPRYKVTKRGQDVALRCDPISGHVSLYWYRQALGQGPEFLTYFNYEAQQDKSGLPNDRFSAERPEGSISTLTIQRTEQRDSAMYRCASSLFPQGARHEQYFGPGTRLTVT.

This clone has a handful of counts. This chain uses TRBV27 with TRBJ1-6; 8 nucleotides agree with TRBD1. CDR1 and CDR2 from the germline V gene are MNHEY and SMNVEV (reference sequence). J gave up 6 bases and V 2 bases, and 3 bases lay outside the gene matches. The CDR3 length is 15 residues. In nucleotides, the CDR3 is TGTGCCAGCAGTTTAGGTGACAGGGGTAATTCACCCCTCCACTTT. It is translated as CASSLGDRGNSPLHF.

Here the CDR3 reads CASSRTGVGDTEAFF. Here the CDR3 DNA reads TGTGCCAGCTCACGGACAGGGGTAGGAGACACTGAAGCTTTCTTT. V gene TRBV6-5 combines with J gene TRBJ1-1; 9 nucleotides align to TRBD1. Germline CDR1 MNHEY, CDR2 SVGAGI. Losses at the gene ends were 8 bases for V and 3 bases for J; bases not matched to a gene: 10. This CDR3 comprises 15 residues.

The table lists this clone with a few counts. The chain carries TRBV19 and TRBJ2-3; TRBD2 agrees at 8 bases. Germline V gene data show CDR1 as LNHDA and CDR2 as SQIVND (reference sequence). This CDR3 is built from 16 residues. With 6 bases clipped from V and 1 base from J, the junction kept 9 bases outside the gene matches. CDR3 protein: CASRDLRGGGTDTQYF. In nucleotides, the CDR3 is TGTGCCAGTAGGGACCTACGGGGGGGCGGCACAGATACGCAGTATTTT.

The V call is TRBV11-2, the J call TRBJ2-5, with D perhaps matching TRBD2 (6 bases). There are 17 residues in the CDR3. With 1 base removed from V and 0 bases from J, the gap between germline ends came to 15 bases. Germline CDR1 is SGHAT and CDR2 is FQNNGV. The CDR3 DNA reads TGTGCCAGCAGCTTAGGGGTCGGGGGAAAAAACCAAGAGACCCAGTACTTC. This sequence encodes CASSLGVGGKNQETQYF.

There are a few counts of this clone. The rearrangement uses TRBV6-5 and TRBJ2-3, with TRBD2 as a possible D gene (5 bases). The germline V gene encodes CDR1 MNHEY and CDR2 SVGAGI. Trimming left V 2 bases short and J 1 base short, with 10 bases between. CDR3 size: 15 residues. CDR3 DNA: TGTGCCAGCAGTTACAGCGGCCTGGGCACAGATACGCAGTATTTT. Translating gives CASSYSGLGTDTQYF.

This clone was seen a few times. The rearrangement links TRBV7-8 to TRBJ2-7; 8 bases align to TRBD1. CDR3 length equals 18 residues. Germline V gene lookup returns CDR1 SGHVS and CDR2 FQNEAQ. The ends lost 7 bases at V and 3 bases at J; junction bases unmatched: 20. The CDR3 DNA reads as TGTGCCAGCAAGGAGTCGACAGGGGAGGCGGTTGGTTACTACGAGCAGTACTTC. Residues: CASKESTGEAVGYYEQYF.

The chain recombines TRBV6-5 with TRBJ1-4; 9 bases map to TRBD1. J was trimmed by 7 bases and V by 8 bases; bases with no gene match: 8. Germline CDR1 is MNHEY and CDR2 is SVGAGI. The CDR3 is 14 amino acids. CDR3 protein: CASSQGARSEKLFF. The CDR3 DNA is TGTGCCAGCTCACAGGGGGCCCGTAGTGAAAAACTGTTTTTT.

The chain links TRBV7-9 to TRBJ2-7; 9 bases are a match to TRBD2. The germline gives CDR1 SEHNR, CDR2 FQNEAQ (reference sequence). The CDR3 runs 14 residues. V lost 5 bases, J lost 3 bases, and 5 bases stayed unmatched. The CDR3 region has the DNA TGTGCCAGCAGCGAGACTAGCGGAGTCTACGAGCAGTACTTC. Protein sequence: CASSETSGVYEQYF. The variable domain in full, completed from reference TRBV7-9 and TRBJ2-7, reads DTGVSQNPRHKITKRGQNVTFRCDPISEHNRLYWYRQTLGQGPEFLTYFQNEAQLEKSRLLSDRFSAERPKGSFSTLEIQRTEQGDSAMYLCASSETSGVYEQYFGPGTRLTVT.

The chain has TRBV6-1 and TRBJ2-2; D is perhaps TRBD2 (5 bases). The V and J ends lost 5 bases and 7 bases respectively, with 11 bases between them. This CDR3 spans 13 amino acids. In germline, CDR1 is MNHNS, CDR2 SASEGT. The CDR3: CASSPGEYGELFF. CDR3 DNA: TGTGCCAGCAGTCCCGGGGAGTACGGGGAGCTGTTTTTT.

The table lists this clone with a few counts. This chain's CDR3 is CASSDSGGGQPQHF. In nucleotides, the CDR3 is TGTGCCAGCAGTGATTCAGGGGGCGGTCAGCCCCAGCATTTT. This chain joins TRBV6-1 and TRBJ1-5; 8 bases are shared with TRBD1. CDR1 and CDR2 from the germline V gene are MNHNS and SASEGT. The V and J ends lost 3 bases and 6 bases, in that order; junction bases with no gene match: 4. The CDR3 is made up of 14 amino acids.

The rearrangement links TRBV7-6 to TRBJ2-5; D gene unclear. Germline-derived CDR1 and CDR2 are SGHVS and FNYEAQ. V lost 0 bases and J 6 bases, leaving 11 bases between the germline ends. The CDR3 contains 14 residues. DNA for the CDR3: TGTGCCAGCAGCTTAGCGCCCCAGGAAAAGACCCAGTACTTC. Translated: CASSLAPQEKTQYF.

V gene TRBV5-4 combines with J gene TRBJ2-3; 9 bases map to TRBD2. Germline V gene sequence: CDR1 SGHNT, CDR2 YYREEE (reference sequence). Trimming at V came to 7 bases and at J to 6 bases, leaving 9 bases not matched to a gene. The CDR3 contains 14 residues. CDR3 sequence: CASSLAGGSDTQYF. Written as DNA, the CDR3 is TGTGCCAGCTCCCTGGCGGGAGGGTCGGATACGCAGTATTTT.

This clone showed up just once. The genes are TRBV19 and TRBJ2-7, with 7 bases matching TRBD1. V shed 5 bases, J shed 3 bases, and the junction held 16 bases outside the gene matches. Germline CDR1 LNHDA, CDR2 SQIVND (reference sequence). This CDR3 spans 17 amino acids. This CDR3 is CASSPWGETGPRYEQYF. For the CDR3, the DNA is TGTGCCAGTAGTCCATGGGGAGAGACAGGGCCACGCTACGAGCAGTACTTC.

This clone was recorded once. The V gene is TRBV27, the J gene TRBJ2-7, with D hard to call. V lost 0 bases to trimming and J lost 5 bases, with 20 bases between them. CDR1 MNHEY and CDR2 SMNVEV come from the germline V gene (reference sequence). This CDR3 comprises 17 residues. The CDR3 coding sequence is TGTGCCAGCAGTTTATCTTCAAGTTGGTTACAGACCAACGAGCAGTACTTC. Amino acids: CASSLSSSWLQTNEQYF.

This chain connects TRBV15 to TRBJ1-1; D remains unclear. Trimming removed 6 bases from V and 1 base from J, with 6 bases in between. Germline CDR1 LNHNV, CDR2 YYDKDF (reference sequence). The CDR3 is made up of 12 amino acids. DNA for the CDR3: TGTGCCACCAGTCAGCGGAACACTGAAGCTTTCTTT. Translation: CATSQRNTEAFF.

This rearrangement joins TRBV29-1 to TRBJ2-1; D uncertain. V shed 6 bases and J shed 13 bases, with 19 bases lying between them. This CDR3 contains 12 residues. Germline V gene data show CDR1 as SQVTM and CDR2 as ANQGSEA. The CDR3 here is CSVTPSAGRQFF. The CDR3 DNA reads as TGCAGCGTCACCCCCTCCGCAGGTAGACAGTTCTTC.

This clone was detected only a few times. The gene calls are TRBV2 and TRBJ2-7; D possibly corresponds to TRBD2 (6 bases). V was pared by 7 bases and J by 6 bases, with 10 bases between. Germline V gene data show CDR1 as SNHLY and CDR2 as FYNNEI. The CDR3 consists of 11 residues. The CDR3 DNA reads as TGTGCCAGCAATGGGGGAGGCGAGCAGTACTTC. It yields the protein CASNGGGEQYF.